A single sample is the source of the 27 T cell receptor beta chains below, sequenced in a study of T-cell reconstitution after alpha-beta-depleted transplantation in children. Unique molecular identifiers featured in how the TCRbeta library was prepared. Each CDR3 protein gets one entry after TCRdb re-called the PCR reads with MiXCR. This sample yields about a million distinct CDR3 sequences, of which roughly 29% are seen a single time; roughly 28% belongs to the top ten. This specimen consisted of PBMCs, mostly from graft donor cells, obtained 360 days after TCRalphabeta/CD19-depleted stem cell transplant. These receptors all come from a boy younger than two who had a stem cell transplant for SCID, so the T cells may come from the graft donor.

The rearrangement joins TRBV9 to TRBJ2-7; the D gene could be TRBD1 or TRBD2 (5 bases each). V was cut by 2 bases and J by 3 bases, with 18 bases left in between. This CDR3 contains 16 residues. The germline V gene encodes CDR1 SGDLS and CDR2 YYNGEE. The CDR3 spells CASSVGDRLNGYEQYF. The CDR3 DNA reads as TGTGCCAGCAGCGTGGGGGATCGACTAAATGGCTACGAGCAGTACTTC.

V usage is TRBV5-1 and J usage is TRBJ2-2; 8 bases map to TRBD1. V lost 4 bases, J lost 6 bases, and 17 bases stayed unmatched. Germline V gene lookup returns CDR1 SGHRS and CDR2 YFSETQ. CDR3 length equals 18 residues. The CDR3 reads CASSHGQGGRAFSGELFF. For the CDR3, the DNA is TGCGCCAGCAGCCATGGACAGGGAGGAAGGGCATTCTCCGGGGAGCTGTTTTTT.

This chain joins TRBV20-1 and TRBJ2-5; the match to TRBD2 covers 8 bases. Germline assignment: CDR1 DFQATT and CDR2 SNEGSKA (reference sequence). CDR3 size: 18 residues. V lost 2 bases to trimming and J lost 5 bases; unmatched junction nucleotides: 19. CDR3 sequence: CSARRTKTERGPRETQYF. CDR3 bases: TGCAGTGCTAGACGAACGAAGACCGAGCGGGGGCCGAGGGAGACCCAGTACTTC.

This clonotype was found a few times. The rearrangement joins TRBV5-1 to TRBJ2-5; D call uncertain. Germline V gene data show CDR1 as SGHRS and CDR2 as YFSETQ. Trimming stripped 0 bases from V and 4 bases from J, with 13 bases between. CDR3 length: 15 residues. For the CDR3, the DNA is TGCGCCAGCAGCTTGGCCGATTTGCCCACAGAGACCCAGTACTTC. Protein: CASSLADLPTETQYF.

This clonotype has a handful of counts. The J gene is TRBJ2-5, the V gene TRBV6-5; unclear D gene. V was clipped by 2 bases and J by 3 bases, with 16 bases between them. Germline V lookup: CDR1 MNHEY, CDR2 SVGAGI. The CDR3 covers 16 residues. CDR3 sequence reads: CASSYPGRAFKETQYF. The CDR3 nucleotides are TGTGCCAGCAGTTACCCAGGTAGAGCCTTCAAAGAGACCCAGTACTTC.

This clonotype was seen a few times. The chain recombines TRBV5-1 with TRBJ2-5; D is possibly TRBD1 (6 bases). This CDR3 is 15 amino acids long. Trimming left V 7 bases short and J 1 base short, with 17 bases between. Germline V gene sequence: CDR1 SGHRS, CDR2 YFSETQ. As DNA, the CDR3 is TGCGCCAGCGATCCTATAGGGGGACCCCAAGAGACCCAGTACTTC. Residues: CASDPIGGPQETQYF.

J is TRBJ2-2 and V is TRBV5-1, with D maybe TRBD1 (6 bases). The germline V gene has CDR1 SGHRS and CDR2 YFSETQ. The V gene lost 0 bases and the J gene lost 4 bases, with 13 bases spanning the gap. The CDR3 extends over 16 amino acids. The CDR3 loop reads CASSLVVAGATGELFF. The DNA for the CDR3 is TGCGCCAGCAGCTTGGTAGTAGCAGGGGCCACCGGGGAGCTGTTTTTT.

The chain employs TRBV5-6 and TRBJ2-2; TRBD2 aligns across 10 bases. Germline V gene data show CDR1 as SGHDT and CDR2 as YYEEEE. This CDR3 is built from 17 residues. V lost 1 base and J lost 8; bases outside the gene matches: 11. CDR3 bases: TGTGCCAGCAGCTTGCGGGCTAGCGGGGGCCCGGTGGGGGAGCTGTTTTTT. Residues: CASSLRASGGPVGELFF.

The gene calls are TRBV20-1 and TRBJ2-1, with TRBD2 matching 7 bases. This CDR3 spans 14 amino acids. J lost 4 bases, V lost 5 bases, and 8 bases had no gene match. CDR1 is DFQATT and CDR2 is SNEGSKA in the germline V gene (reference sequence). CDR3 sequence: CSAPQAGLYNEQFF. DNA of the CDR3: TGCAGTGCTCCCCAAGCGGGGTTATACAATGAGCAGTTCTTC.

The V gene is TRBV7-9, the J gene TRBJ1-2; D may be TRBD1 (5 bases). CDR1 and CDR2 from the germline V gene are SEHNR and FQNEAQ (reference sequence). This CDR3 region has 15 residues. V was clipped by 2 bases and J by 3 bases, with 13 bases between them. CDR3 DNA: TGTGCCAGCAGCTTACGGGGGGACTTAGACTATGGCTACACCTTC. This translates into CASSLRGDLDYGYTF.

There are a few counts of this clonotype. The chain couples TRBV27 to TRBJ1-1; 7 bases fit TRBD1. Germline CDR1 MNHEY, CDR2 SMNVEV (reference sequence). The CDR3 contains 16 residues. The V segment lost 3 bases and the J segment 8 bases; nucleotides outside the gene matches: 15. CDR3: CASSFHPYDRDEEAFF. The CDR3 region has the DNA TGTGCCAGCAGTTTCCACCCCTATGACAGGGATGAGGAAGCTTTCTTT.

DNA for the CDR3: TGCGCCAGCAGCCAAGATCACGAGGGGCTCCCTGGAAACACCATATATTTT. It codes for CASSQDHEGLPGNTIYF. The J gene is TRBJ1-3, the V gene TRBV4-3, with D maybe TRBD1 (5 bases). Trimming took 0 bases from V and 2 from J, leaving 14 bases between them. CDR3 length equals 17 residues. Germline V lookup: CDR1 LGHNA, CDR2 YSLEER.

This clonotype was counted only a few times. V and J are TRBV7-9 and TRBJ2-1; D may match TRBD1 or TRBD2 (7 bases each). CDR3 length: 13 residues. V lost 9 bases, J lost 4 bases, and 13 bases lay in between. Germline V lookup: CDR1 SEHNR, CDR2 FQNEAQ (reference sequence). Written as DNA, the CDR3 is TGTGCCAGTAGACAGGGACTATACAATGAGCAGTTCTTC. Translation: CASRQGLYNEQFF.

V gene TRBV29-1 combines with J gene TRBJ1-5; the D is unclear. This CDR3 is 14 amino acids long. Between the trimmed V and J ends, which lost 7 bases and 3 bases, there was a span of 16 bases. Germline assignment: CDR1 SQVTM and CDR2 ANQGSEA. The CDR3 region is CSGRGGSFNQPQHF. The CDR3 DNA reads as TGCAGCGGCAGAGGAGGGAGCTTCAATCAGCCCCAGCATTTT.

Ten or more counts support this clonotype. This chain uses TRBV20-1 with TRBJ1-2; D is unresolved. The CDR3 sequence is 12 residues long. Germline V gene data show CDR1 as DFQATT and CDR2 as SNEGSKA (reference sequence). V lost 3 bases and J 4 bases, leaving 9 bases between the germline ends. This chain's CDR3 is CSARVPGYGYTF. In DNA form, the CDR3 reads TGCAGTGCTAGGGTGCCAGGCTATGGCTACACCTTC.

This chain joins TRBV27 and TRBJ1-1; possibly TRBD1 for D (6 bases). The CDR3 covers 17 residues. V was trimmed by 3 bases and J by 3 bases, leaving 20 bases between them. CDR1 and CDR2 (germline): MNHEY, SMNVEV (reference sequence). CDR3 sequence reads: CASSFHPRLRGDTEAFF. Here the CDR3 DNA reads TGTGCCAGCAGTTTCCACCCTCGATTGAGGGGGGACACTGAAGCTTTCTTT.

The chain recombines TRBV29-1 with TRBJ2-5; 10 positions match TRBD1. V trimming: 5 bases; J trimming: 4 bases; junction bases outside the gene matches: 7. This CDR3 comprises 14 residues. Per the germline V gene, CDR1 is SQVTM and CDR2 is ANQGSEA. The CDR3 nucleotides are TGCAGCGTTTCCCGGGGGACAGGGGTAGAGACCCAGTACTTC. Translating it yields CSVSRGTGVETQYF. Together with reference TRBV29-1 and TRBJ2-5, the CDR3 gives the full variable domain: SAVISQKPSRDICQRGTSLTIQCQVDSQVTMMFWYRQQPGQSLTLIATANQGSEATYESGFVIDKFPISRPNLTFSTLTVSNMSPEDSSIYLCSVSRGTGVETQYFGPGTRLLVL.

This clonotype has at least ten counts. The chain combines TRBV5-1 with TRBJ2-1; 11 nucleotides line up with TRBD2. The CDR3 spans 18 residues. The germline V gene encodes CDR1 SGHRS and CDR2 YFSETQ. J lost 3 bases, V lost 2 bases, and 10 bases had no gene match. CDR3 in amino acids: CASSFVAGGAWGYNEQFF. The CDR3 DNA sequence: TGCGCCAGCAGCTTCGTAGCGGGGGGGGCCTGGGGCTACAATGAGCAGTTCTTC.

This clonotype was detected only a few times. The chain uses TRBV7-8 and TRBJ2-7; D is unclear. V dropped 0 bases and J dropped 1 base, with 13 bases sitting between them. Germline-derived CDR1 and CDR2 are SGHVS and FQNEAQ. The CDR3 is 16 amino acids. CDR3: CASSLAGRLGSYEQYF. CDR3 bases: TGTGCCAGCAGCTTAGCCGGCAGGCTCGGGTCCTACGAGCAGTACTTC.

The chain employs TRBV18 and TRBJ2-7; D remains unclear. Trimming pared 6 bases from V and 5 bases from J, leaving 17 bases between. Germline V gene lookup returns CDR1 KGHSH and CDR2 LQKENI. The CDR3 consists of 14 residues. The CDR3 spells CASSGSARIDEQYF. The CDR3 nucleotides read TGTGCCAGCTCCGGGTCGGCTCGGATCGACGAGCAGTACTTC. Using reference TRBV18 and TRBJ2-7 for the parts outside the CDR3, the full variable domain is NAGVMQNPRHLVRRRGQEARLRCSPMKGHSHVYWYRQLPEEGLKFMVYLQKENIIDESGMPKERFSAEFPKEGPSILRIQQVVRGDSAAYFCASSGSARIDEQYFGPGTRLTVT.

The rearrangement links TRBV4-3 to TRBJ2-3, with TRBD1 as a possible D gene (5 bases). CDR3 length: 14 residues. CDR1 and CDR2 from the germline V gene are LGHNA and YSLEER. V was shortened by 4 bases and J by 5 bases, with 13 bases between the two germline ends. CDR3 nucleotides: TGCGCCAGCAGCCTTAAACAAGGGGAAGATACGCAGTATTTT. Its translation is CASSLKQGEDTQYF.

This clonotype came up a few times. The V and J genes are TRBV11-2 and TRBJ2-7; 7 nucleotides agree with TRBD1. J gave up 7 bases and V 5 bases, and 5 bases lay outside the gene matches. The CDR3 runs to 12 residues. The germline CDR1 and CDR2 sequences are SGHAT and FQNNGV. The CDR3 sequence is CASSTQGWEQYF. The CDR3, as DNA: TGTGCCAGCAGCACACAGGGGTGGGAGCAGTACTTC.

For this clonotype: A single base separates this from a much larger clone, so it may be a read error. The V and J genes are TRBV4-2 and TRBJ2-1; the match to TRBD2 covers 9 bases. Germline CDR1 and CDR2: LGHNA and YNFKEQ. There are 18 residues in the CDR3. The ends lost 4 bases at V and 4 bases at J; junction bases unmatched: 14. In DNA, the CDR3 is TGTGCCAGCAGCCCCGGGCTAGCGGGGACTAGCTCATACAATGAGCAGTTCTTC. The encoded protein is CASSPGLAGTSSYNEQFF.

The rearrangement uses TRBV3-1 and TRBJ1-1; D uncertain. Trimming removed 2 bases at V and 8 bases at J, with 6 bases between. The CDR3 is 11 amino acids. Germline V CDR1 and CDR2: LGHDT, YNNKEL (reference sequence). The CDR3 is CASSQTAEAFF. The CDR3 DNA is TGTGCCAGCAGCCAAACCGCGGAAGCTTTCTTT.

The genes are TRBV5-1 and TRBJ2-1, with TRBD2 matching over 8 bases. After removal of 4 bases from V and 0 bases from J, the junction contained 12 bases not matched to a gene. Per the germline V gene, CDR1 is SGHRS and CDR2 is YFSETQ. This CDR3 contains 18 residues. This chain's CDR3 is CASSQDLRGGHSYNEQFF. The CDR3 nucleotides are TGCGCCAGCAGCCAAGACCTCCGGGGGGGGCACTCCTACAATGAGCAGTTCTTC.

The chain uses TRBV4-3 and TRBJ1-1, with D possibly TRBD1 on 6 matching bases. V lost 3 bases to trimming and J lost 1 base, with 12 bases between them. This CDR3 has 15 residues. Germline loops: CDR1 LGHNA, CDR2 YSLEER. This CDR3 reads CASSHSRQANTEAFF. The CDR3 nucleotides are TGCGCCAGCAGCCATTCCCGACAGGCGAACACTGAAGCTTTCTTT.

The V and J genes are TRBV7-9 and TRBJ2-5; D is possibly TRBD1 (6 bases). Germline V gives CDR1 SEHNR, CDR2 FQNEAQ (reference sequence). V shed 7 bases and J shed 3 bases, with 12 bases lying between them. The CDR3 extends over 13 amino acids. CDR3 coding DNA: TGTGCCAGCACCATAGACAGGAAAGAGACCCAGTACTTC. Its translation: CASTIDRKETQYF.